The source of this TCR beta chain is a study of blood T cell repertoires in COVID-19. Clones were sequenced by immunoSEQ multiplex PCR, and TCRdb holds only the in-frame ones, with some missing. The sample includes a few hundred thousand clones, around 92% of them seen just once. Patients in Seattle were enrolled during active infection, then followed longitudinally. The CDR3 length is 17 residues. V was pared by 4 bases and J by 9 bases, with 18 bases of the junction left unmatched. Germline V gene lookup returns CDR1 SGHRS and CDR2 YFSETQ. The genes are TRBV5-1 and TRBJ2-1, with TRBD2 matching 8 bases. Source material: peripheral blood. The receptor's source is a person aged 18 to 35 with COVID-19, enrolled during active disease. CDR3 region: CASSPPPPGRAGGEQFF. CDR3 coding DNA: TGCGCCAGCAGCCCCCCCCCTCCCGGGAGGGCCGGGGGTGAGCAGTTCTTC.